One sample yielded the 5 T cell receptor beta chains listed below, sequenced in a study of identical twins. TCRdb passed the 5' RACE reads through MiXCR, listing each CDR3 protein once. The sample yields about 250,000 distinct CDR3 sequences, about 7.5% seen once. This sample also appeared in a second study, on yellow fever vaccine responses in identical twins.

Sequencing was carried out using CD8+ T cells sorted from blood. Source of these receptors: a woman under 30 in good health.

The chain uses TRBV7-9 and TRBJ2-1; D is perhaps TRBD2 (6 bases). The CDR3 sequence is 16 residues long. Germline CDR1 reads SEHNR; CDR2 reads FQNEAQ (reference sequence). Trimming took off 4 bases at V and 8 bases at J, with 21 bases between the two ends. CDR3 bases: TGTGCCAGCAGCTCCCCCCGGGCGGGACCTGGGGATGAGCAGTTCTTC. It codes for CASSSPRAGPGDEQFF.

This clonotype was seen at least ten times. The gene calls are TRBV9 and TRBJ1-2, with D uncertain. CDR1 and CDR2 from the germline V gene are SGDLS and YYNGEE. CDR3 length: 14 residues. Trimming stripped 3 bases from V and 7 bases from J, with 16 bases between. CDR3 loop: CASSAWAGYGGYTF. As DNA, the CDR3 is TGTGCCAGCAGCGCCTGGGCGGGCTATGGTGGCTACACCTTC.

The CDR3 here is CATSDPTDTQYF. CDR3 nucleotide sequence: TGTGCCACCAGTGACCCCACAGATACGCAGTATTTT. The J gene is TRBJ2-3, the V gene TRBV24-1; D not certain. Per the germline V gene, CDR1 is KGHDR and CDR2 is SFDVKD. V lost 4 bases to trimming and J lost 2 bases, with 3 bases between them. The CDR3 contains 12 residues.

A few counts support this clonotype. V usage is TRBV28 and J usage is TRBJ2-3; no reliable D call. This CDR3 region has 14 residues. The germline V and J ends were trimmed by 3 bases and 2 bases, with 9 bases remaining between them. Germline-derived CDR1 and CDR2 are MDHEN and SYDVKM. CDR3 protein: CASSFSPATDTQYF. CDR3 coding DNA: TGTGCCAGCAGTTTTAGCCCGGCCACAGATACGCAGTATTTT.

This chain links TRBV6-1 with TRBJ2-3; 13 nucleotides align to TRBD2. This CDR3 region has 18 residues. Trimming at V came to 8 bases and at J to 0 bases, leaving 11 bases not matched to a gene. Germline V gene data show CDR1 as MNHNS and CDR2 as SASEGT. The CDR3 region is CASASTGTSGESTDTQYF. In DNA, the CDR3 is TGTGCCAGCGCCTCTACCGGGACTAGCGGGGAAAGCACAGATACGCAGTATTTT.